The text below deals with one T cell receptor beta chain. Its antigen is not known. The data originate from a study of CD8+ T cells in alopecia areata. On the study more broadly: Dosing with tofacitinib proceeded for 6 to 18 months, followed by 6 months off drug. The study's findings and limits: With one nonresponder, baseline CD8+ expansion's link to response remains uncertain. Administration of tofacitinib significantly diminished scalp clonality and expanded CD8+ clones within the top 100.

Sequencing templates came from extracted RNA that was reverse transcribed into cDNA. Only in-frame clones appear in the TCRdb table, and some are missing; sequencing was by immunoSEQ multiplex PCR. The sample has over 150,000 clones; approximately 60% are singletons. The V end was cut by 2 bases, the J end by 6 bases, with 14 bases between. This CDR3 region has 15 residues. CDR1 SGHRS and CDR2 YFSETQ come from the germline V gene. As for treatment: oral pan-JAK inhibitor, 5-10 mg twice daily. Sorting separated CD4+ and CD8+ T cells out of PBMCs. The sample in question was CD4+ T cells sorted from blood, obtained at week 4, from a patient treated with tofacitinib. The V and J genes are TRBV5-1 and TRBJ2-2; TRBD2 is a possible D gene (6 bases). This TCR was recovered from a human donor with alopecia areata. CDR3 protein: CASSFVSGVAGELFF. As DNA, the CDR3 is TGCGCCAGCAGCTTTGTTAGCGGCGTTGCCGGGGAGCTGTTTTTT.